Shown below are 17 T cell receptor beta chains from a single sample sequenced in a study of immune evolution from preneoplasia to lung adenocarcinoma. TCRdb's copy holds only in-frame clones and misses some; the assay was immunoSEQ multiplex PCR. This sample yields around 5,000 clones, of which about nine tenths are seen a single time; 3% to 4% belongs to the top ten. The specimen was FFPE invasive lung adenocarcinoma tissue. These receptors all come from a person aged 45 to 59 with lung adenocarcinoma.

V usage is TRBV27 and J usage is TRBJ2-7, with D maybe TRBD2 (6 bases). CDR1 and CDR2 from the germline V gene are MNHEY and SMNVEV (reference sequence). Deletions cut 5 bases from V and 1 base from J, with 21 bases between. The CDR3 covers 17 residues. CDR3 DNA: TGTGCCAGCAGTCCCACCAGACTAGGAGGAGGGTCCTACGAGCAGTACTTC. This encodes CASSPTRLGGGSYEQYF.

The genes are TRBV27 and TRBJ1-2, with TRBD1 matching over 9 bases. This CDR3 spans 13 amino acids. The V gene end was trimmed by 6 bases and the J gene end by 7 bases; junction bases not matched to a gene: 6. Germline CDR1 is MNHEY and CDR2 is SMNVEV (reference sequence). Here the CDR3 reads CASSPSGQGGYTF. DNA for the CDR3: TGTGCCAGCAGCCCCTCGGGACAGGGTGGCTACACCTTC.

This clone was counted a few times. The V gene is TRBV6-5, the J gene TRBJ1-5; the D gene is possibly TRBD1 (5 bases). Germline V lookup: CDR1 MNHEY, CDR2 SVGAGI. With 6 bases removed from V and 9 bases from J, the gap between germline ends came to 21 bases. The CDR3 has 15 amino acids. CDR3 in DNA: TGTGCCAGCAGGCCGTGGGGCAGCGCATCGGGGCCCCAGCATTTT. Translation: CASRPWGSASGPQHF.

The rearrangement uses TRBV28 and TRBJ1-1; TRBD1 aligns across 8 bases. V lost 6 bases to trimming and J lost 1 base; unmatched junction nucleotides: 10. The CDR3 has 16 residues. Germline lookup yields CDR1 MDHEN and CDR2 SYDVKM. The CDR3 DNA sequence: TGTGCCAGCAGACCGAGGACAGGGATGAGGAACACTGAAGCTTTCTTT. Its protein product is CASRPRTGMRNTEAFF.

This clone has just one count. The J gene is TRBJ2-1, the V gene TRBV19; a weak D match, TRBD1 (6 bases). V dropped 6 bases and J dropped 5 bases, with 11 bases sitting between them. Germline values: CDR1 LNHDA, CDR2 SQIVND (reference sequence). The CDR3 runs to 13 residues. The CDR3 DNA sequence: TGTGCCAGTAGGTTGAGGGGGAACAATGAGCAGTTCTTC. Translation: CASRLRGNNEQFF.

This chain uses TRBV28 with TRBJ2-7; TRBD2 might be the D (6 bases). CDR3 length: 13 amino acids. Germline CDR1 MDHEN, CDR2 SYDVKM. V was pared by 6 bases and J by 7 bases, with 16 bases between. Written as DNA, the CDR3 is TGTGCCAGCAGACGGGTCGGGGGTTGGGAGCAGTACTTC. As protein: CASRRVGGWEQYF.

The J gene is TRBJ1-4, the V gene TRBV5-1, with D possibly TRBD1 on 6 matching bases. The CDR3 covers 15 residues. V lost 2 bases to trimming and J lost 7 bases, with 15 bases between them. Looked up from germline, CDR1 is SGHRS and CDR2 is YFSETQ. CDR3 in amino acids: CASSFGQFRSEKLFF. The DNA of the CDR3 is TGCGCCAGCAGCTTTGGACAGTTCAGGAGTGAAAAACTGTTTTTT.

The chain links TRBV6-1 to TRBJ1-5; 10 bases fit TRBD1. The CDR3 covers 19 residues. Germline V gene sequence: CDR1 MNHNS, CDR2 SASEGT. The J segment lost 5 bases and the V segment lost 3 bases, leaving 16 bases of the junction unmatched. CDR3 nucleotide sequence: TGTGCCAGCAGTGAGGATAGACAGGGGGCCAGGAGGTCGCATCAGCCCCAGCATTTT. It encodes CASSEDRQGARRSHQPQHF.

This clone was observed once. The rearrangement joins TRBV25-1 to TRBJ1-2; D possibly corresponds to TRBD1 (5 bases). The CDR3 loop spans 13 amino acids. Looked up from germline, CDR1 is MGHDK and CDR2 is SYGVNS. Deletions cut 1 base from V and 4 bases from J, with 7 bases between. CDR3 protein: CASSESGTYGYTF. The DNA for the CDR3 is TGTGCCAGCAGTGAATCAGGGACCTATGGCTACACCTTC.

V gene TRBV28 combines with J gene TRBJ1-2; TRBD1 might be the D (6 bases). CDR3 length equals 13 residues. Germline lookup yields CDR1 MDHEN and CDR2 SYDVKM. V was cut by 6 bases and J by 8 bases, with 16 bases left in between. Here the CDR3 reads CASSPSTGGGYTF. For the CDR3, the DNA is TGTGCCAGCAGCCCTAGCACTGGGGGCGGCTACACCTTC.

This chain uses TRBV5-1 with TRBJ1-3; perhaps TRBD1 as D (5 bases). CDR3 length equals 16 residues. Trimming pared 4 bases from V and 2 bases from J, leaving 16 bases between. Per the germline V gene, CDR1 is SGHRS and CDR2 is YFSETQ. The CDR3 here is CASSREGTGTGNTIYF. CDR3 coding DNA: TGCGCCAGCAGCAGGGAAGGGACGGGTACTGGAAACACCATATATTTT.

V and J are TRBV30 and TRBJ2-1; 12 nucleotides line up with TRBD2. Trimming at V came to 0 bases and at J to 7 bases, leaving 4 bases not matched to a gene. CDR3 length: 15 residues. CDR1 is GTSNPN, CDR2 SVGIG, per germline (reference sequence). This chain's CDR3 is CAWSVRLAGGNEQFF. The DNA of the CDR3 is TGTGCCTGGAGTGTACGGCTAGCGGGAGGGAATGAGCAGTTCTTC.

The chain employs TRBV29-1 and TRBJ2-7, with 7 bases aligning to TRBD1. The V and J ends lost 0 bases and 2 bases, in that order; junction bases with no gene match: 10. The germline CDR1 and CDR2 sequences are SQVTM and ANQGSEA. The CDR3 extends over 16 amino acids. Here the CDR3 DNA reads TGCAGCGTTGAAGAGGGGGAGACAGGGACGACCTACGAGCAGTACTTC. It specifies CSVEEGETGTTYEQYF.

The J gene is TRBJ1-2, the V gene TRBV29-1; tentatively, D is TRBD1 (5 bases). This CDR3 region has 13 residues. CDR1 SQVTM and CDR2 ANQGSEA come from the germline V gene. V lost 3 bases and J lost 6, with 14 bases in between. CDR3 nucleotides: TGCAGCGTTGAGGGGATAGGGGCGGATGGCTACACCTTC. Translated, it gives CSVEGIGADGYTF.

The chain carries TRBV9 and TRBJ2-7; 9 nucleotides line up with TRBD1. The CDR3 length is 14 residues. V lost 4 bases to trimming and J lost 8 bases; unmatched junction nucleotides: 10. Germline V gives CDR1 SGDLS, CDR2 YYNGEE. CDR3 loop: CASSPPGQGFKQYF. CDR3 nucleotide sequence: TGTGCCAGCAGCCCTCCGGGACAGGGCTTTAAGCAGTACTTC.

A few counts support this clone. In DNA form, the CDR3 reads TGCGCCAGCAGCTCAGGGACAGGTGGGCCCTACGAGCAGTACTTC. Amino acid sequence: CASSSGTGGPYEQYF. The chain combines TRBV5-1 with TRBJ2-7; 8 bases are shared with TRBD1. The J segment lost 2 bases and the V segment lost 3 bases, leaving 7 bases of the junction unmatched. CDR3 length: 15 amino acids. Per the germline V gene, CDR1 is SGHRS and CDR2 is YFSETQ.

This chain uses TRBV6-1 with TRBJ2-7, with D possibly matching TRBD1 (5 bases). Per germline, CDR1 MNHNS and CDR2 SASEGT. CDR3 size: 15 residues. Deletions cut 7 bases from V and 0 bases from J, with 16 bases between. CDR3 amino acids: CASTPKRGSSYEQYF. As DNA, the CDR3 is TGTGCCAGCACTCCAAAAAGGGGATCCTCCTACGAGCAGTACTTC.